One and the same sample provided the 15 T cell receptor beta chains below, sequenced in a study of T cells in Graves' hyperthyroidism and ophthalmopathy. Authors of the study amplified TCR beta CDR3 regions from RNA transcripts. In the first-round RT-PCR of the TCR CDR3, the HTBI primer set was used. TCRdb redid the calling of the multiplex PCR reads with MiXCR, one entry per CDR3 protein. The data contain approximately 200,000 distinct CDR3 sequences, around 17% of them singletons. Sequenced: blood. Receptors originate from a man aged 40-49 years with Graves' hyperthyroidism.

This clonotype was counted between two and nine times. V usage is TRBV9 and J usage is TRBJ2-1, with 8 nucleotides matching TRBD1. The J segment lost 6 bases and the V segment lost 1 base, leaving 6 bases of the junction unmatched. In germline, CDR1 is SGDLS, CDR2 YYNGEE. The CDR3 runs to 15 residues. Written as DNA, the CDR3 is TGTGCCAGCAGCGTACAGGGGGCGCGGGGCAATGAGCAGTTCTTC. Translated, it gives CASSVQGARGNEQFF.

This clonotype was recorded many times. This chain links TRBV29-1 with TRBJ1-1, with TRBD1 as a possible D gene (5 bases). The CDR3 is 12 amino acids. Trimming shortened V by 4 bases and J by 5 bases, and 11 bases separated the two germline ends. CDR1 is SQVTM and CDR2 is ANQGSEA in the germline V gene. The CDR3: CSVGLGGTEAFF. The DNA for the CDR3 is TGCAGCGTTGGCCTGGGGGGGACTGAAGCTTTCTTT. Full variable domain (rest looked up from reference TRBV29-1 and TRBJ1-1): SAVISQKPSRDICQRGTSLTIQCQVDSQVTMMFWYRQQPGQSLTLIATANQGSEATYESGFVIDKFPISRPNLTFSTLTVSNMSPEDSSIYLCSVGLGGTEAFFGQGTRLTVV.

This CDR3 reads CASSTGWSPLHF. DNA for the CDR3: TGTGCCAGCAGTACAGGGTGGTCACCCCTCCACTTT. This rearrangement joins TRBV6-1 to TRBJ1-6; D is perhaps TRBD1 (6 bases). The CDR3 is made up of 12 amino acids. The germline CDR1 and CDR2 sequences are MNHNS and SASEGT. V was shortened by 5 bases and J by 10 bases, with 9 bases between the two germline ends.

This clonotype was counted at least ten times. The chain combines TRBV4-3 with TRBJ1-1; possibly TRBD1 for D (5 bases). The length of the CDR3 is 14 residues. The ends were cut back, 1 base at V and 2 bases at J, with 8 bases in the middle. Germline V gene sequence: CDR1 LGHNA, CDR2 YSLEER. The CDR3 DNA reads as TGCGCCAGCAGCCAAGGGGGGGGAAACACTGAAGCTTTCTTT. It yields the protein CASSQGGGNTEAFF.

This clonotype has ten or more counts. The DNA for the CDR3 is TGTGCCAGCAGCTTAATGGGGGGAGATGCGCAGTACTTC. It codes for CASSLMGGDAQYF. The V gene is TRBV7-2, the J gene TRBJ2-7, with D maybe TRBD2 (6 bases). The CDR3 has 13 residues. With 2 bases removed from V and 9 bases from J, the gap between germline ends came to 14 bases. Germline-derived CDR1 and CDR2 are SGHTA and FQGNSA.

This clonotype was recorded at least ten times. The V call is TRBV13, the J call TRBJ2-1; 11 nucleotides line up with TRBD2. CDR1 is PRHDT, CDR2 FYEKMQ, per germline (reference sequence). The trim removed 5 bases at V and 8 bases at J, leaving 8 bases unmatched. The CDR3 has 15 residues. The CDR3 loop reads CASSILAGGRDEQFF. CDR3 DNA sequence: TGTGCCAGCAGCATTCTAGCGGGGGGCAGGGATGAGCAGTTCTTC.

The chain has TRBV29-1 and TRBJ1-5, with 7 bases fitting TRBD1. The J call may be wrong; the DNA end is better matched by TRBJ2-3. CDR1 and CDR2 (germline): SQVTM, ANQGSEA. The CDR3 consists of 14 residues. CDR3 sequence: CSVATGSRYQPQYF. The CDR3 DNA sequence: TGCAGCGTTGCGACAGGGTCTAGGTATCAGCCCCAGTATTTT.

The chain employs TRBV6-2 or TRBV6-3 and TRBJ2-1, with TRBD2 matching over 13 bases. This CDR3 contains 16 residues. J lost 3 bases, V lost 6 bases, and 5 bases had no gene match. Germline V gene data show CDR1 as MNHEY and CDR2 as SVGEGT. The chain's CDR3 is CASSSTSGGFYNEQFF. CDR3 bases: TGTGCCAGCAGCTCGACTAGCGGGGGGTTCTACAATGAGCAGTTCTTC.

Only a few counts were recorded for this clonotype. The rearrangement joins TRBV7-2 to TRBJ2-5; TRBD2 matches at 9 bases. Looked up from germline, CDR1 is SGHTA and CDR2 is FQGNSA. The CDR3 consists of 19 residues. V dropped 5 bases and J dropped 3; count of bases not matched to a gene: 19. CDR3 residues: CASSPRGWGSGGPEETQYF. The DNA for the CDR3 is TGTGCCAGCAGCCCTCGGGGGTGGGGGAGCGGGGGGCCAGAAGAGACCCAGTACTTC.

This clonotype was recorded many times. The chain has TRBV7-9 and TRBJ2-3; D is undetermined. This CDR3 is built from 15 residues. Germline-derived CDR1 and CDR2 are SEHNR and FQNEAQ (reference sequence). Trimming stripped 1 base from V and 0 bases from J, with 8 bases between. In nucleotides, the CDR3 is TGTGCCAGCAGCTTAGGTCCGACTAGCACAGATACGCAGTATTTT. This codes for CASSLGPTSTDTQYF.

Remarks on this clonotype: Given a much more abundant clone one base away, this may be a read error. The gene calls are TRBV7-2 and TRBJ2-3, with D unclear. The CDR3 is made up of 16 amino acids. Germline V CDR1 and CDR2: SGHTA, FQGNSA. In DNA form, the CDR3 reads TGTGCCAACAGCATAAACTCCATGATAGACACAGATACGCAGTATTTT. Translation: CANSINSMIDTDTQYF. Together with reference TRBV7-2 and TRBJ2-3, the CDR3 gives the full variable domain: GAGVSQSPSNKVTEKGKDVELRCDPISGHTALYWYRQSLGQGLEFLIYFQGNSAPDKSGLPSDRFSAERTGGSVSTLTIQRTQQEDSAVYLCANSINSMIDTDTQYFGPGTRLTVL.

The chain uses TRBV11-2 and TRBJ2-3; D unclear. Germline loops: CDR1 SGHAT, CDR2 FQNNGV. This CDR3 has 17 residues. V was pared by 3 bases and J by 0 bases, with 16 bases between. CDR3 in DNA: TGTGCCAGCAGCTTCCAAGGGTCTGGAGCCAGCACAGATACGCAGTATTTT. Its protein product is CASSFQGSGASTDTQYF.

This clonotype was seen at least ten times. The chain has TRBV28 and TRBJ2-1; TRBD2 matches 10 bases. Germline CDR1 reads MDHEN; CDR2 reads SYDVKM. CDR3 length equals 14 residues. Unmatched junction bases numbered 8, after V lost 8 bases and J lost 7 bases. The CDR3 bases are TGTGCCAGCGCCAGCGGGGGGGCCGATAATGAGCAGTTCTTC. Its protein product is CASASGGADNEQFF. Combining the CDR3 with reference TRBV28 and TRBJ2-1 gives the whole variable domain DVKVTQSSRYLVKRTGEKVFLECVQDMDHENMFWYRQDPGLGLRLIYFSYDVKMKEKGDIPEGYSVSREKKERFSLILESASTNQTSMYLCASASGGADNEQFFGPGTRLTVL.

The J gene is TRBJ2-5, the V gene TRBV29-1, with D perhaps matching TRBD1 (5 bases). The germline CDR1 and CDR2 sequences are SQVTM and ANQGSEA. V lost 5 bases, J lost 4 bases, and 14 bases lay in between. There are 13 residues in the CDR3. CDR3 protein: CSVSDTTRETQYF. CDR3 nucleotides: TGCAGCGTTTCGGACACGACGAGAGAGACCCAGTACTTC.

With respect to this clonotype: One base away lies a much larger clone, so this may be a sequencing read error. The gene calls are TRBV7-2 and TRBJ2-7, with 9 bases aligning to TRBD1. This CDR3 comprises 15 residues. The germline V gene encodes CDR1 SGHTA and CDR2 FQGNSA. In DNA, the CDR3 is TGTGCCAGCAGCCGTTCCGGGACAGGGTCCTACGAGCAGGACTTC. The encoded protein is CASSRSGTGSYEQDF.